One sample yielded the 29 T cell receptor beta chains listed below, sequenced in a study of tumor-infiltrating lymphocytes in primary liver carcinoma. Extraction of RNA together with DNA used 20-30 mg of unsorted bulk tissue. With a constant-region primer, TCR beta cDNA was made from approximately 450 ng of total RNA. Libraries of TCR beta came from three nested multiplex PCR rounds with slightly modified ARM-PCR. Both of the initial two PCR rounds ran for 10 cycles and employed TRBV1-TRBV30 forward primers alongside a C-beta reverse primer. In TCRdb, the multiplex PCR reads were re-called with MiXCR into one record per CDR3 protein. The data contain tens of thousands of distinct CDR3 sequences, around 72% of them singletons. Sequenced: liver tumor tissue from sampling region 2. Described subset: tumor region T2, inferior pole. The receptors derive from a man aged 40-49 years with primary liver carcinoma and hepatitis B virus infection.

In this sample, this clonotype is medium-sized. V is TRBV4-3 and J is TRBJ2-3; 14 bases agree with TRBD2. The CDR3 length is 16 residues. Per the germline V gene, CDR1 is LGHNA and CDR2 is YSLEER. V was clipped by 3 bases and J by 6 bases; unmatched bases: 5. CDR3: CASSQGLAGVVDTQYF. The CDR3 DNA reads TGCGCCAGCAGCCAGGGACTAGCGGGAGTGGTGGATACGCAGTATTTT.

A remark on this clonotype: One junction end disagrees with the germline gene, perhaps due to a read error. The rearrangement links TRBV28 to TRBJ2-7; D gene unclear. The CDR3 totals 13 residues. The germline V gene encodes CDR1 MDHEN and CDR2 SYDVKM. CDR3 loop: CASCLIQTGEQYF. CDR3 nucleotides: TGTGCCAGCTGTTTGATACAGACCGGCGAGCAATACTTC. Combining the CDR3 with reference TRBV28 and TRBJ2-7 gives the whole variable domain DVKVTQSSRYLVKRTGEKVFLECVQDMDHENMFWYRQDPGLGLRLIYFSYDVKMKEKGDIPEGYSVSREKKERFSLILESASTNQTSMYLCASCLIQTGEQYFGPGTRLTVT.

The chain links TRBV5-1 to TRBJ2-5; 8 positions agree with TRBD1. This CDR3 contains 15 residues. Germline-derived CDR1 and CDR2 are SGHRS and YFSETQ. The CDR3 DNA sequence: TGCTCTAGCAGCTCGGACAGGGTTGGGCAAGAGACCCAGTACTTC. It yields the protein CSSSSDRVGQETQYF.

Sample share makes this clonotype medium-sized. The gene calls are TRBV6-5 and TRBJ1-4; D is undetermined. The V and J ends lost 6 bases and 2 bases respectively, with 10 bases between them. The CDR3 length is 14 residues. Germline loops: CDR1 MNHEY, CDR2 SVGAGI. In nucleotides, the CDR3 is TGTGCCAGCAGCCGTGGTTGGACTAATGAAAAACTGTTTTTT. Protein product: CASSRGWTNEKLFF.

This clonotype has a handful of counts. Since a much larger clone is just one base distant, this may be a read error. The CDR3 carries no conserved terminal phenylalanine or tryptophan, so it likely arises from a read error. The rearrangement links TRBV5-8 to TRBJ2-2; D remains unclear. This CDR3 is 14 amino acids long. Per germline, CDR1 SGHTS and CDR2 YDEGEE. The V gene lost 3 bases and the J gene lost 1 base, with 7 bases spanning the gap. The CDR3 protein is CASSYSLNTGELFS. The CDR3 DNA sequence: TGTGCCAGCAGCTATTCCTTGAACACCGGGGAGCTGTTTTCT.

This clonotype was picked up one time. The chain recombines TRBV11-2 with TRBJ1-5; a weak D match, TRBD1 (6 bases). CDR1 is SGHAT and CDR2 is FQNNGV in the germline V gene. This CDR3 is 17 amino acids long. The DNA for the CDR3 is TGTACCAACAGCTTAGTAGGGGTTACAGGGAGCAATCAGCCCCAGCATTTT. Translating gives CTNSLVGVTGSNQPQHF.

Regarding this clonotype: The conserved phenylalanine or tryptophan is not found at the CDR3 terminus, so this likely reflects a read error. The DNA is omitted, as the CDR3 cannot be located on it reliably, and the CDR3 follows TCRdb's listing. V is TRBV11-1 and J is TRBJ1-1. The CDR3 has 13 residues if both end residues are counted. CDR1 and CDR2 (germline): SGHAT, FQDESV (reference sequence). The CDR3 here is CASSLSTGTEAFS.

Concerning this clonotype itself: As the CDR3 is not closed by the conserved phenylalanine or tryptophan, this likely results from a read error. The limits of the CDR3 on the DNA are not certain, so only TCRdb's listed CDR3 is given. The rearrangement uses TRBV6-2 or TRBV6-3 and TRBJ1-1. CDR1 and CDR2 (germline): MNHEY, SVGEGT. The length of the CDR3 is 11 amino acids, counting both ends. The CDR3 loop is CVSSSAGSTFV.

For this clonotype: The junction departs from the called germline gene at one end, perhaps through a read error. The chain joins TRBV4-3 to TRBJ2-4; the D gene is possibly TRBD2 (6 bases). Per germline, CDR1 LGHNA and CDR2 YSLEER. There are 13 residues in the CDR3. The CDR3 bases are TGCGCTAGTAGCCAAGAGGAGGGCAGTATTCACTACTTC. It encodes CASSQEEGSIHYF.

This clonotype qualifies as medium-sized. The rearrangement links TRBV29-1 to TRBJ2-7, with a weak D call TRBD1 (6 bases). V was shortened by 6 bases and J by 2 bases, with 8 bases between the two germline ends. Germline values: CDR1 SQVTM, CDR2 ANQGSEA. The CDR3 covers 11 residues. This CDR3 reads CSVRDTYEQYF. In DNA, the CDR3 is TGCAGCGTACGGGACACCTACGAGCAGTACTTC.

A remark on this clonotype: The junction shows a germline mismatch at one end, possibly a read error. This sequence joins TRBV6-6 and TRBJ2-3; 7 bases are shared with TRBD1. The CDR3 runs to 14 residues. Germline loops: CDR1 MNHNY, CDR2 SVGAGI (reference sequence). The CDR3 DNA reads as TGTGCCAGTAGGTCTACAGGGGATGGAGATACGCAATATTTT. This translates into CASRSTGDGDTQYF.

Concerning this clonotype: One end of the junction varies from germline; a read error may be responsible. The gene calls are TRBV11-3 and TRBJ1-1; TRBD1 is a possible D gene (5 bases). CDR1 SGHNT and CDR2 YENEEA come from the germline V gene. This CDR3 contains 13 residues. Here the CDR3 reads CASSTGPNTEAFF. The DNA of the CDR3 is TGTGCCAGCAGCACAGGTCCGAACACCGAAGCTTTCTTT.

Turning to this clonotype: Relative to the germline gene, one junction end is altered; a read error may explain this. This chain links TRBV4-2 with TRBJ2-1; 8 bases align to TRBD2. Germline-derived CDR1 and CDR2 are LGHNA and YNFKEQ. This CDR3 has 16 residues. In DNA, the CDR3 is TGTGTCAGCAGTCAAGGTCTAACGGGAGGGAGGAATGAGCAGTTCTTC. Residues: CVSSQGLTGGRNEQFF.

In regard to this clonotype: Its ends do not fully match the called genes, so a read error is possible. This rearrangement joins TRBV4-2 to TRBJ1-2, with TRBD1 as a possible D gene (5 bases). The CDR3 contains 14 residues. The germline CDR1 and CDR2 sequences are LGHNA and YNFKEQ. The CDR3 loop is CASTQEWTYNGHTF. CDR3 sequence (DNA): TGTGCCAGCACCCAAGAATGGACATATAATGGCCACACCTTC.

This clonotype has just a few counts. One end of the junction does not line up with germline, which may come from a read error. The rearrangement links TRBV2 to TRBJ1-1; D call uncertain. Germline V gene sequence: CDR1 SNHLY, CDR2 FYNNEI. There are 13 residues in the CDR3. CDR3 sequence: CASNEQANTEGFF. The CDR3 nucleotides are TGTGCAAGCAACGAGCAGGCCAACACTGAAGGTTTCTTT.

In regard to this clonotype: One junction end does not reproduce the germline sequence, and a read error may be involved. This chain uses TRBV29-1 with TRBJ2-1; 7 bases line up with TRBD2. The CDR3 sequence is 15 residues long. Germline CDR1 reads SQVTM; CDR2 reads ANQGSEA. CDR3 residues: CSVGLAGGFYNVQLF. Written as DNA, the CDR3 is TGCAGCGTTGGACTAGCAGGAGGGTTCTACAATGTGCAGTTATTC.

Points on this clonotype: Possible read error: a much larger clone is one base away. The rearrangement joins TRBV29-1 to TRBJ1-2; the D gene is possibly TRBD1 (5 bases). Germline CDR1 reads SQVTM; CDR2 reads ANQGSEA. This CDR3 region has 11 residues. Trimming left V 6 bases short and J 7 bases short, with 12 bases between. CDR3 nucleotide sequence: TGCAGCGTGATCGGGACGGGTGGCTACACCTTC. This gives the protein CSVIGTGGYTF.

The sample holds a few counts of this clonotype. Since no conserved phenylalanine or tryptophan closes the CDR3, a read error is the likely cause. This chain uses TRBV29-1 with TRBJ1-1; TRBD1 aligns across 10 bases. In germline, CDR1 is SQVTM, CDR2 ANQGSEA. The CDR3 totals 13 residues. DNA of the CDR3: TGCAGCGGTGACAGGGGGCCGGGGACTGGAGCTTTCGTT. It yields the protein CSGDRGPGTGAFV.

Points on this clonotype: One end of the junction fails to match germline, which may point to a read error. The rearrangement joins TRBV28 to TRBJ1-2; a possible D gene is TRBD1 (5 bases). This CDR3 has 14 amino acids. Germline V gene sequence: CDR1 MDHEN, CDR2 SYDVKM. The DNA of the CDR3 is TGTGCCTGCAGCCGGCGGGACGGACCTTATTGCTACATCTTC. Encoded protein: CACSRRDGPYCYIF.

A word on this clonotype: The junction does not match germline at one end; this may be a read error. The chain employs TRBV5-8 and TRBJ2-2, with a possible D match to TRBD2 (5 bases). Germline lookup yields CDR1 SGHTS and CDR2 YDEGEE. This CDR3 is built from 14 residues. The CDR3 loop reads CVSSSALNTGELFF. The CDR3, as DNA: TGTGTCAGCAGCTCAGCCCTTAACACCGGGGAGCTATTTTTT.

A remark on this clonotype: The junction shows a germline mismatch at one end, possibly a read error. Here the CDR3 DNA reads TGCGTCAGCAGTCAAGATCGGGCTAGCGGCTACGAGCAGTACTTC. Protein product: CVSSQDRASGYEQYF. V gene TRBV4-3 combines with J gene TRBJ2-7, with 7 bases matching TRBD2. Germline V lookup: CDR1 LGHNA, CDR2 YSLEER. The CDR3 runs to 15 residues.

In this sample, this clonotype turned up many times. The rearrangement joins TRBV10-3 to TRBJ1-5; maybe TRBD1 (5 bases). The CDR3 covers 15 residues. Per germline, CDR1 ENHRY and CDR2 SYGVKD. V shed 10 bases and J shed 0 bases, with 16 bases lying between them. This CDR3 is CATRGDLNSNQPQHF. The CDR3 nucleotides read TGTGCCACCCGGGGGGATCTTAATAGCAATCAGCCCCAGCATTTT.

Concerning this clonotype: One junction end disagrees with the germline gene, perhaps due to a read error. This chain links TRBV29-1 with TRBJ1-5; possibly TRBD1 for D (5 bases). Germline CDR1 and CDR2: SQVTM and ANQGSEA. This CDR3 has 13 amino acids. The CDR3 is CIVARQINQPQHF. DNA for the CDR3: TGCATCGTTGCCAGACAGATCAATCAGCCCCAGCATTTT. The whole variable domain, remainder taken from reference TRBV29-1 and TRBJ1-5, is SAVISQKPSRDICQRGTSLTIQCQVDSQVTMMFWYRQQPGQSLTLIATANQGSEATYESGFVIDKFPISRPNLTFSTLTVSNMSPEDSSIYLCIVARQINQPQHFGDGTRLSIL.

V gene TRBV5-1 combines with J gene TRBJ1-1, with 7 bases lining up with TRBD1. The CDR3 spans 14 residues. The V gene's germline CDR1 is SGHRS and CDR2 YFSETQ. J was trimmed by 5 bases and V by 9 bases; bases with no gene match: 13. The CDR3 sequence: CANTQGGAYTEAFF. CDR3 DNA: TGCGCCAACACTCAAGGGGGCGCATATACTGAAGCTTTCTTT.

In regard to this clonotype: One junction end disagrees with the germline gene, perhaps due to a read error. V usage is TRBV11-1 and J usage is TRBJ2-1; no definite D call. This CDR3 has 13 amino acids. Germline loops: CDR1 SGHAT, CDR2 FQDESV (reference sequence). CDR3 amino acids: CAGSFYEIREQFF. CDR3 bases: TGTGCCGGCAGCTTTTATGAAATCCGTGAGCAGTTCTTC.

About this clonotype itself: At one end the junction does not follow the germline gene, possibly because of a read error. The J gene is TRBJ2-2, the V gene TRBV6-2 or TRBV6-3; D is perhaps TRBD2 (6 bases). In germline, CDR1 is MNHEY, CDR2 SVGEGT. The CDR3 runs 14 residues. The CDR3, as DNA: TGTGCCAGCTGTTACTCTAGCGACACCGGGGATCTGTTTTTT. Translating it yields CASCYSSDTGDLFF.

Note on this clonotype: Mismatch with germline at one junction end may stem from a read error. The chain combines TRBV12-3 or TRBV12-4 with TRBJ1-5; weak D call: TRBD1 (5 bases). The CDR3 length is 16 residues. The DNA for the CDR3 is TGTGCCTGCAGTTTTGATGGGGGGACTATCGATCAGCCCCAGCATTTT. This gives the protein CACSFDGGTIDQPQHF.

Concerning this clonotype: This CDR3 fails to terminate in the conserved phenylalanine or tryptophan, so it likely reflects a read error. This chain connects TRBV4-3 to TRBJ2-7; D assignment may be TRBD1 or TRBD2 (5 bases each). Germline V gives CDR1 LGHNA, CDR2 YSLEER. The CDR3 contains 13 residues. This chain's CDR3 is CASSHDRGEQQYL. CDR3 DNA: TGTGCCAGCAGCCACGACAGAGGGGAGCAGCAGTACCTC.

This clonotype was detected only a few times. A much larger clone lies one base from this, so it may be a read error. The rearrangement uses TRBV28 and TRBJ1-5; a weak D match, TRBD1 (5 bases). Trimming removed 4 bases from V and 6 bases from J, with 19 bases in between. The CDR3 has 16 amino acids. The V gene's germline CDR1 is MDHEN and CDR2 SYDVKM. The CDR3 here is CASSSSGRGGSQPQHF. The CDR3 bases are TGTGCCAGCAGTTCCTCCGGTCGGGGCGGTAGTCAGCCCCAGCATTTT.